What follows are 21 T cell receptor beta chains derived from one specimen sequenced in a study of CD8 T cells in Susac syndrome. Random hexamers served to reverse transcribe roughly 0.45 to 1 ug RNA. TCRdb called the immunoSEQ multiplex PCR reads again in MiXCR, with one record for every CDR3 protein. This sample carries about 280,000 distinct CDR3 sequences, 70% to 90% of them seen once, and the ten largest clones take approximately 0.11%. The sequenced material came from CD8+ T cells from PBMCs. These receptors originate from a human donor with multiple sclerosis.

The chain has TRBV6-5 and TRBJ2-7; D ambiguous. CDR3 length: 15 amino acids. Germline V CDR1 and CDR2: MNHEY, SVGAGI. V was cut by 2 bases and J by 5 bases, with 16 bases left in between. The DNA for the CDR3 is TGTGCCAGCAGTTACGAGTGGGGATCAGGCCACGAGCAGTACTTC. Its protein is CASSYEWGSGHEQYF.

This sequence joins TRBV5-1 and TRBJ1-1; D remains unclear. V was trimmed by 4 bases and J by 4 bases, leaving 14 bases between them. In germline, CDR1 is SGHRS, CDR2 YFSETQ. The CDR3 length is 14 residues. Here the CDR3 DNA reads TGCGCCAGCAGCCCGGACCGCGCGGTCACTGAAGCTTTCTTT. Protein sequence: CASSPDRAVTEAFF.

J is TRBJ1-5 and V is TRBV27, with D hard to call. Trimming left V 4 bases short and J 2 bases short, with 6 bases between. CDR3 length equals 13 residues. Per germline, CDR1 MNHEY and CDR2 SMNVEV (reference sequence). The CDR3 region is CASSYRGNQPQHF. The CDR3 nucleotides read TGTGCCAGCAGTTATAGGGGCAATCAGCCCCAGCATTTT.

The chain combines TRBV9 with TRBJ2-1; 12 positions agree with TRBD1. The CDR3 runs to 17 residues. With V trimmed by 2 bases and J by 4 bases, 7 bases remained unmatched. Germline V gives CDR1 SGDLS, CDR2 YYNGEE. The CDR3 sequence: CASSVVGTGGGYNEQFF. In DNA, the CDR3 is TGTGCCAGCAGCGTCGTCGGGACAGGGGGCGGTTACAATGAGCAGTTCTTC.

The chain is built from TRBV12-3 or TRBV12-4 and TRBJ2-1, with no clear D. The V end was cut by 3 bases, the J end by 7 bases, with 10 bases between. The CDR3 totals 13 residues. CDR3: CASSFLVPNEQFF. The CDR3 DNA is TGTGCCAGCAGTTTTCTAGTTCCTAATGAGCAGTTCTTC.

J is TRBJ2-5 and V is TRBV5-1, with TRBD2 matching 7 bases. This CDR3 region has 13 residues. V shed 3 bases and J 5 bases; nucleotides not matched to a gene: 4. Germline-derived CDR1 and CDR2 are SGHRS and YFSETQ. Written as DNA, the CDR3 is TGCGCCAGCAGCTGGACTAGATCGGAGACCCAGTACTTC. It encodes CASSWTRSETQYF.

This chain uses TRBV7-9 with TRBJ2-7, with TRBD1 matching 7 bases. Germline CDR1 and CDR2: SEHNR and FQNEAQ (reference sequence). V shed 8 bases and J 3 bases; nucleotides not matched to a gene: 7. The CDR3 is made up of 13 amino acids. For the CDR3, the DNA is TGTGCCAGCCGCCGGGGACAGAACTACGAGCAGTACTTC. Amino acids: CASRRGQNYEQYF.

The rearrangement joins TRBV29-1 to TRBJ2-2; maybe TRBD1 (6 bases). V lost 2 bases and J 4 bases, leaving 14 bases between the germline ends. The germline gives CDR1 SQVTM, CDR2 ANQGSEA. The CDR3 length is 15 residues. The CDR3 DNA sequence: TGCAGCGTTGAAATTCCGACAGGACCCACCGGGGAGCTGTTTTTT. This codes for CSVEIPTGPTGELFF.

Here the CDR3 DNA reads TGTGCCAGCAGTTACCGGGGGGGGCTCTATGGCTACACCTTC. Residues: CASSYRGGLYGYTF. The V call is TRBV6-5, the J call TRBJ1-2; weak D call: TRBD1 (6 bases). CDR3 length: 14 residues. Trimming pared 2 bases from V and 4 bases from J, leaving 11 bases between. CDR1 and CDR2 (germline): MNHEY, SVGAGI.

The gene calls are TRBV7-9 and TRBJ1-1; D possibly corresponds to TRBD1 (5 bases). Looked up from germline, CDR1 is SEHNR and CDR2 is FQNEAQ (reference sequence). The CDR3 consists of 15 residues. V dropped 4 bases and J dropped 4 bases, with 16 bases sitting between them. CDR3 residues: CASSSPGSEGTEAFF. The CDR3 DNA is TGTGCCAGCAGCTCCCCAGGGAGCGAGGGCACTGAAGCTTTCTTT.

The J gene is TRBJ1-6, the V gene TRBV30; D is unresolved. The V gene's germline CDR1 is GTSNPN and CDR2 SVGIG (reference sequence). CDR3 length equals 14 residues. V lost 3 bases and J 3 bases, leaving 9 bases between the germline ends. The CDR3 nucleotides read TGTGCCTGGAGGGTAGACATCTATAATTCACCCCTCCACTTT. It specifies CAWRVDIYNSPLHF.

The sample holds one count of this clonotype. The rearrangement links TRBV7-9 to TRBJ2-2, with D uncertain. This CDR3 is built from 10 residues. Germline-derived CDR1 and CDR2 are SEHNR and FQNEAQ (reference sequence). Trimming shortened V by 10 bases and J by 9 bases, and 9 bases separated the two germline ends. CDR3: CANGRRELFF. As DNA, the CDR3 is TGTGCCAATGGTAGGAGGGAGCTGTTTTTT.

V usage is TRBV19 and J usage is TRBJ1-2, with 7 bases identical to TRBD1. V shed 10 bases, J shed 6 bases, and the junction held 17 bases outside the gene matches. Germline CDR1 is LNHDA and CDR2 is SQIVND (reference sequence). The length of the CDR3 is 15 residues. CDR3 in DNA: TGTGCCATCAATACAGGGGTCGGGCCTCGAGATGGCTACACCTTC. Residues: CAINTGVGPRDGYTF.

This chain links TRBV7-9 with TRBJ2-2; possibly TRBD1 or TRBD2 for D (5 bases each). Germline CDR1 and CDR2: SEHNR and FQNEAQ (reference sequence). Trimming left V 5 bases short and J 5 bases short, with 18 bases between. The CDR3 spans 16 residues. This CDR3 is CASSPPSGPKTGELFF. In DNA, the CDR3 is TGTGCCAGCAGCCCTCCCTCGGGACCCAAAACCGGGGAGCTGTTTTTT.

J is TRBJ1-1 and V is TRBV6-5, with 8 bases lining up with TRBD1. This CDR3 has 15 residues. CDR1 MNHEY and CDR2 SVGAGI come from the germline V gene. V lost 5 bases, J lost 3 bases, and 8 bases stayed unmatched. CDR3 nucleotide sequence: TGTGCCAGCAGTCCCGACAGGGGTTGGGACACTGAAGCTTTCTTT. Translating it yields CASSPDRGWDTEAFF.

V and J are TRBV7-3 and TRBJ1-2; D gene uncertain. Germline V gene lookup returns CDR1 SGHTA and CDR2 FQGTGA. The CDR3 has 16 residues. With 5 bases removed from V and 4 bases from J, the gap between germline ends came to 20 bases. DNA for the CDR3: TGTGCCAGCAGCCCGAGGACGGGCCGGAAGATCTATGGCTACACCTTC. This gives the protein CASSPRTGRKIYGYTF.

The chain links TRBV29-1 to TRBJ2-7, with a tentative D call TRBD1 (6 bases). CDR3 size: 17 residues. Trimming shortened V by 1 base and J by 2 bases, and 21 bases separated the two germline ends. The germline gives CDR1 SQVTM, CDR2 ANQGSEA. As DNA, the CDR3 is TGCAGCGTTGAAGTGGTCAAGACAGGAGTACTGACCTACGAGCAGTACTTC. This translates into CSVEVVKTGVLTYEQYF.

CDR3 sequence: CASSHRRTGPYEQYF. The CDR3 DNA reads as TGCGCCAGCAGCCATCGTAGGACAGGGCCCTACGAGCAGTACTTC. The rearrangement links TRBV4-1 to TRBJ2-7; 8 bases agree with TRBD1. There are 15 residues in the CDR3. The V gene's germline CDR1 is MGHRA and CDR2 YSYEKL. Unmatched junction bases numbered 6, after V lost 3 bases and J lost 2 bases.

The V call is TRBV2, the J call TRBJ2-3, with a weak D call TRBD2 (5 bases). The germline V gene has CDR1 SNHLY and CDR2 FYNNEI. The CDR3 loop spans 10 amino acids. Deletions cut 7 bases from V and 7 bases from J, with 6 bases between. CDR3 sequence (DNA): TGTGCCAGCAACGGGAATACGCAGTATTTT. Translating gives CASNGNTQYF. Looking up the rest from reference TRBV2 and TRBJ2-3 gives the full variable domain: EPEVTQTPSHQVTQMGQEVILRCVPISNHLYFYWYRQILGQKVEFLVSFYNNEISEKSEIFDDQFSVERPDGSNFTLKIRSTKLEDSAMYFCASNGNTQYFGPGTRLTVL.

This chain joins TRBV5-6 and TRBJ1-2; D is undetermined. In germline, CDR1 is SGHDT, CDR2 YYEEEE. Trimming left V 4 bases short and J 8 bases short, with 12 bases between. The CDR3 loop spans 12 amino acids. CDR3 nucleotides: TGTGCCAGCAGCCTACTCCTTGGGGGCTACACCTTC. It codes for CASSLLLGGYTF. Full variable domain (rest looked up from reference TRBV5-6 and TRBJ1-2): DAGVTQSPTHLIKTRGQQVTLRCSPKSGHDTVSWYQQALGQGPQFIFQYYEEEERQRGNFPDRFSGHQFPNYSSELNVNALLLGDSALYLCASSLLLGGYTFGSGTRLTVV.

This chain links TRBV5-6 with TRBJ1-1; possibly TRBD1 for D (5 bases). Germline CDR1 and CDR2: SGHDT and YYEEEE. V shed 1 base and J shed 1 base, with 17 bases lying between them. The CDR3 has 17 amino acids. The CDR3, as DNA: TGTGCCAGCAGCTTGACTTACTGGGGGATAAGGAACACTGAAGCTTTCTTT. Its translation is CASSLTYWGIRNTEAFF.